This entry lists 13 T cell receptor beta chains sequenced from one sample in a study of T cell changes during pregnancy in multiple sclerosis. This table comes from immunoSEQ multiplex PCR, and its TCRdb copy is limited to in-frame clones, with some not included. The sample lists tens of thousands of clones; 91% were seen once. The sequenced sample was peripheral blood, obtained in the third trimester of pregnancy. The receptor set was obtained from a female donor in good health, enrolled as a control in a pregnancy study.

The chain employs TRBV25-1 and TRBJ1-6, with a possible D match to TRBD1 (6 bases). This CDR3 region has 17 residues. Germline loops: CDR1 MGHDK, CDR2 SYGVNS. V dropped 3 bases and J dropped 5 bases, with 17 bases sitting between them. This CDR3 is CASSETGTRADNSPLHF. Here the CDR3 DNA reads TGTGCCAGCAGTGAGACCGGGACAAGGGCGGATAATTCACCCCTCCACTTT.

The V call is TRBV20-1, the J call TRBJ1-1, with D hard to call. CDR1 and CDR2 (germline): DFQATT, SNEGSKA (reference sequence). V was shortened by 3 bases and J by 10 bases, with 9 bases between the two germline ends. The CDR3 has 10 residues. CDR3 region: CSAREDRAFF. The CDR3 DNA reads TGCAGTGCTAGGGAGGATCGAGCTTTCTTT.

The rearrangement uses TRBV2 and TRBJ2-3, with D perhaps matching TRBD2 (6 bases). Trimming shortened V by 2 bases and J by 3 bases, and 15 bases separated the two germline ends. Germline V gives CDR1 SNHLY, CDR2 FYNNEI. The CDR3 contains 16 residues. The CDR3 region has the DNA TGTGCCAGCAGTGAACACGGGGGAGCCTCTACAGATACGCAGTATTTT. Its protein product is CASSEHGGASTDTQYF.

The genes are TRBV2 and TRBJ2-1; 11 bases align to TRBD2. V trimming: 4 bases; J trimming: 4 bases; junction bases outside the gene matches: 3. Looked up from germline, CDR1 is SNHLY and CDR2 is FYNNEI. This CDR3 spans 15 amino acids. The CDR3 DNA reads as TGTGCCAGCAGTGTTCGGACTAGCGGGTACAATGAGCAGTTCTTC. This gives the protein CASSVRTSGYNEQFF. Based on the CDR3 plus reference TRBV2 and TRBJ2-1, the full variable domain is EPEVTQTPSHQVTQMGQEVILRCVPISNHLYFYWYRQILGQKVEFLVSFYNNEISEKSEIFDDQFSVERPDGSNFTLKIRSTKLEDSAMYFCASSVRTSGYNEQFFGPGTRLTVL.

This chain connects TRBV7-2 to TRBJ2-4; D call uncertain. Germline V gene data show CDR1 as SGHTA and CDR2 as FQGNSA. V was cut by 4 bases and J by 4 bases, with 11 bases left in between. The CDR3 covers 14 residues. CDR3 sequence reads: CASSSIVRKNIQYF. CDR3 in DNA: TGTGCCAGCAGCTCCATAGTCCGGAAAAACATTCAGTACTTC.

This chain links TRBV5-4 with TRBJ1-2; 11 positions match TRBD1. Germline loops: CDR1 SGHNT, CDR2 YYREEE (reference sequence). Unmatched junction bases numbered 3, after V lost 0 bases and J lost 5 bases. CDR3 length equals 15 residues. This chain's CDR3 is CASSLGTGGRYGYTF. CDR3 DNA sequence: TGTGCCAGCAGCTTGGGGACAGGGGGCCGGTATGGCTACACCTTC.

In this sample, this clone turned up once. This chain joins TRBV7-2 and TRBJ1-2, with 9 bases aligning to TRBD1. CDR1 and CDR2 from the germline V gene are SGHTA and FQGNSA. CDR3 length: 15 residues. With V trimmed by 1 base and J by 0 bases, 0 bases remained unmatched. CDR3 amino acids: CASSLGQGANYGYTF. The CDR3 DNA reads TGTGCCAGCAGCTTAGGACAGGGGGCTAACTATGGCTACACCTTC.

V gene TRBV27 combines with J gene TRBJ1-2, with TRBD1 identical over 10 bases. The CDR3 has 15 residues. Trimming removed 6 bases from V and 5 bases from J; junction bases left unmatched: 9. From germline, CDR1 is MNHEY and CDR2 SMNVEV (reference sequence). The CDR3 reads CASRRPGQGKYGYTF. The CDR3 nucleotides read TGTGCCAGCAGGCGGCCGGGACAGGGGAAATATGGCTACACCTTC.

The V call is TRBV5-1, the J call TRBJ2-5; D perhaps matches TRBD2 (5 bases). V shed 3 bases and J shed 5 bases, with 11 bases lying between them. The CDR3 runs 13 residues. Germline values: CDR1 SGHRS, CDR2 YFSETQ. CDR3 sequence reads: CASSWAPGETQYF. CDR3 nucleotides: TGCGCCAGCAGCTGGGCACCGGGGGAGACCCAGTACTTC.

The J gene is TRBJ1-1, the V gene TRBV6-6, with unresolved D. V was cut by 7 bases and J by 10 bases, with 19 bases left in between. The CDR3 sequence is 13 residues long. The germline V gene has CDR1 MNHNY and CDR2 SVGAGI (reference sequence). The CDR3 is CASTIDTVGVAFF. In DNA, the CDR3 is TGTGCCAGCACCATAGACACCGTCGGCGTAGCTTTCTTT.

J is TRBJ2-2 and V is TRBV9, with unresolved D. This CDR3 has 15 amino acids. V dropped 0 bases and J dropped 3 bases, with 9 bases sitting between them. Germline values: CDR1 SGDLS, CDR2 YYNGEE. The CDR3 reads CASSVVTGDTGELFF. CDR3 in DNA: TGTGCCAGCAGCGTAGTTACCGGAGACACCGGGGAGCTGTTTTTT.

The chain recombines TRBV7-9 with TRBJ1-4; the D gene is possibly TRBD1 (5 bases). Trimming pared 8 bases from V and 0 bases from J, leaving 22 bases between. The CDR3 sequence is 18 residues long. Germline CDR1 SEHNR, CDR2 FQNEAQ (reference sequence). The CDR3 bases are TGTGCCAGCCAACGTAGGGGAAAAAAAAACCCAACTAATGAAAAACTGTTTTTT. This codes for CASQRRGKKNPTNEKLFF.

The chain is built from TRBV28 and TRBJ1-5; TRBD1 is a possible D gene (6 bases). CDR1 is MDHEN and CDR2 is SYDVKM in the germline V gene. Between the trimmed V and J ends, which lost 6 bases and 4 bases, there was a span of 10 bases. The CDR3 covers 13 residues. The CDR3 nucleotides read TGTGCCAGCAGCAACAGGGCGAATCAGCCCCAGCATTTT. It yields the protein CASSNRANQPQHF.